This T cell receptor beta chain was observed in a study of T-cell reconstitution after alpha-beta-depleted transplantation in children. The V gene lost 5 bases and the J gene lost 3 bases, with 16 bases spanning the gap. The CDR3 has 15 amino acids. Per germline, CDR1 LGHNT and CDR2 FRNRAP. Unique molecular identifiers were built into the TCRbeta library. TCRdb processed the PCR reads anew with MiXCR; each CDR3 protein has one entry. The repertoire holds some 590,000 distinct CDR3 sequences, about 10% seen once, with about 4.3% in the top ten. This sample comprised PBMCs from the stem cell graft donor, obtained from the stem cell graft. V usage is TRBV12-5 and J usage is TRBJ1-1, with D possibly being TRBD1 (6 bases). This receptor was obtained from a human donor who donated a stem cell graft to a child with acute myeloid leukemia. CDR3 DNA sequence: TGTGCTAGTGGTATTTCAGGGGAGGTGGACACTGAAGCTTTCTTT. Its translation is CASGISGEVDTEAFF. The entire variable domain, with the rest obtained from reference TRBV12-5 and TRBJ1-1, is as follows: DARVTQTPRHKVTEMGQEVTMRCQPILGHNTVFWYRQTMMQGLELLAYFRNRAPLDDSGMPKDRFSAEMPDATLATLKIQPSEPRDSAVYFCASGISGEVDTEAFFGQGTRLTVV.